The following is a TCR beta chain sequence with its context. The target of this receptor is not known. One base away there is no much larger clone; base qualities are not given. CDR1 and CDR2, per the germline V gene, are SGHTA and FQGNSA. Trimming costs V 1 base and J 2 bases, and their ends lie 12 bases apart. Inclusive of the bounding cysteine and phenylalanine, the CDR3 is 16 residues long. Only the CDR3 region is kept as DNA, spanning 48 bases read in frame from base 1. This sample is part of a study of immune evolution from preneoplasia to lung adenocarcinoma (dated by TCRdb to the early 2020s). About the full investigation: HLA loss of heterozygosity was seen in about 7.6%, 15% and 36% of AIS, MIA and ADC lesions, and in no AAH lesions. The study reported that approximately 98 samples were used for TCR sequencing. The study used immune gene expression, TCR sequencing and multiplex immunofluorescence to profile the immune contexture of lung adenocarcinoma precursors and invasive adenocarcinoma. Whole exome sequencing and methylation data from the same cohort of nodules were integrated with the immune data. TCR sequencing data were obtained from under 55 patients. The overall cohort was made up of around 51 patients with pulmonary nodules who had surgical resection. Resected precursor lesions (AAH, AIS, MIA) and invasive adenocarcinomas were compared against paired morphologically normal lung tissue. The sample size was set by how many specimens were available, not by a prior power calculation. POLYSOLVER was used to infer Class I HLA alleles from exome data, and LOHHLA was used to detect allele-specific HLA loss.

Using the immunoSEQ hsTCRbeta Kit, TCR beta CDR3 regions were sequenced from DNA. Processing in the source paper ran as follows. TCR sequencing data were analysed with the ImmunoSEQ Analyzer. T cell clonality was defined as 1 minus Pielou's evenness computed on productive rearrangements. To measure T cell diversity, the inverse Simpson index was applied to productive templates. T cell density was TCR beta template counts normalized to usable DNA, estimated by amplifying and sequencing housekeeping genes. Two-sided Kruskal-Wallis tests were used to compare TCR metrics across histologic stages. This is the immuneACCESS table as TCRdb keeps it, with only in-frame sequences that have V and J called. A part of the clones is gone; compared with another copy, unresolved V genes explain less than half, and the rest is unexplained. That table supplies the V and J calls and clone size; D and trimming were determined from the DNA. Counted in this sample were about 8,100 clones; approximately 80% of them appeared once. Of the sample, under 3.5% falls within the top ten clones.

The patients had resection in Japan or China between the mid-2010s and the late 2010s. The histologic diagnosis of each case was independently confirmed on H&E slides by two lung cancer pathologists. Premalignant or tumor cells were enriched for nucleic acid extraction by macro-dissection performed after pathologic assessment. DNA was isolated from FFPE tissue using the AllPrep DNA/RNA FFPE Kit. Here is what the overall study found, with its caveats: Normal lung had the highest top T cell clone frequencies, which appeared to decline progressively from AAH through AIS, MIA and invasive adenocarcinoma. The findings reflected association rather than direct causation, and larger cohorts with long-term follow-up and longitudinal biopsies were considered necessary. Clonality was highest in normal lung, while later-stage lesions appeared to show lower clonality but higher T cell density and diversity. The highest T cell clonality was observed in KRAS-mutant nodules compared with EGFR-mutant or double wild-type lesions. Because all patients came from Japan and China, whether the findings apply to Western populations was uncertain.

This TCR derives from a person aged 70 to 85 with lung adenocarcinoma. Sequences were obtained from FFPE minimally invasive lung adenocarcinoma tissue. The cell subset or site label on this specimen signifies: micro-invasive lung adenocarcinoma (MIA). The sequence joins TRBV7-2 to TRBJ2-1; TRBD2 is perhaps the D gene, given 6 matching bases. The nucleotide sequence is given as TGTGCCAGCAGCTTAGTTGGGACTTCTACCTACAATGAGCAGTTCTTC. It encodes CASSLVGTSTYNEQFF.